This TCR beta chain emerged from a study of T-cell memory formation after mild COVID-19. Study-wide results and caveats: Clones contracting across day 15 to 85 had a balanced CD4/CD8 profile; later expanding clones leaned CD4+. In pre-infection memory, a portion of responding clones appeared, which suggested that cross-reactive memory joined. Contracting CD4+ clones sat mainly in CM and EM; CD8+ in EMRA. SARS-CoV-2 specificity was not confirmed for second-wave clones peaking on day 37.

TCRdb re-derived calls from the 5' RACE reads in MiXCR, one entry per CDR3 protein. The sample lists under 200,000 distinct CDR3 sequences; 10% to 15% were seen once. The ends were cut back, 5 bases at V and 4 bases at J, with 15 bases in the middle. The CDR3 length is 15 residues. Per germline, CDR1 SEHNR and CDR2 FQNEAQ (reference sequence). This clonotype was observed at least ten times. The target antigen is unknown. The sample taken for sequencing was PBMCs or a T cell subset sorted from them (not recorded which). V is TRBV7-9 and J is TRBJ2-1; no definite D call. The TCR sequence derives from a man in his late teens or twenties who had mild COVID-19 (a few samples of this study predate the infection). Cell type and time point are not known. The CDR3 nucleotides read TGTGCCAGCAGCCCCAAGGACCCCACATACAATGAGCAGTTCTTC. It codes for CASSPKDPTYNEQFF.